A selection of T cell receptor beta chains follows, all from one sample in a study of blood T cell repertoires in COVID-19. The repertoire was sequenced with immunoSEQ multiplex PCR; TCRdb's copy has only in-frame clones and lacks some. The top ten hold roughly 3.4% of the sample, which has approximately 100,000 clones, around 83% seen once. Source material: peripheral blood. These receptor sequences come from a woman aged 80 or over with active or convalescent COVID-19. CDR3s include the opening cysteine and the closing phenylalanine or tryptophan. Each record gives: J gene, D gene, clone size, V gene, CDR3 protein, CDR3 DNA. A D gene is named only where the DNA matches it firmly. Where a row states a size, it is once, few, many or the class of an expanded clone; other rows omit it.

>TRBJ1-2|.|.|TRBV2
CANTGGYGYTF
TGTGCCAATACGGGGGGCTATGGCTACACCTTC
>TRBJ1-5|TRBD1|.|TRBV6-2/TRBV6-3
CASSGTGHQPQHF
TGTGCCAGCAGCGGGACAGGTCATCAGCCCCAGCATTTT
>TRBJ2-5|.|.|TRBV30
CAWDLTGEVVETQYF
TGTGCCTGGGACCTCACGGGGGAGGTAGTGGAGACCCAGTACTTC
>TRBJ2-2|.|.|TRBV5-1
CASSLEGASTGELFF
TGCGCCAGCAGCTTGGAGGGAGCCAGCACCGGGGAGCTGTTTTTT
>TRBJ1-1|TRBD1|.|TRBV27
CASSRSGTGFTEAFF
TGTGCCAGCAGTCGCTCCGGGACAGGGTTCACTGAAGCTTTCTTT
>TRBJ2-1|.|.|TRBV4-3
CASSQVTGEMALEQFF
TGCGCCAGCAGCCAAGTAACGGGGGAGATGGCCTTGGAGCAGTTCTTC
>TRBJ1-1|.|once|TRBV27
CASSFWQNTEAFF
TGTGCCAGCAGTTTCTGGCAGAACACTGAAGCTTTCTTT
>TRBJ2-7|.|.|TRBV28
CASSFSGRDYEQYF
TGTGCCAGCAGTTTTTCAGGCAGGGACTACGAGCAGTACTTC
>TRBJ1-1|.|.|TRBV2
CASSVNRNTEAFF
TGTGCCAGCAGTGTTAACAGGAACACTGAAGCTTTCTTT
>TRBJ1-2|TRBD1|.|TRBV2
CASMRQGALGYTF
TGTGCCAGCATGAGACAGGGGGCCCTAGGCTACACCTTC
>TRBJ2-5|TRBD2|.|TRBV28
CASSGGVKTQYF
TGTGCCAGCAGCGGGGGGGTGAAGACCCAGTACTTC
>TRBJ1-4|.|.|TRBV30
CAWSLAGGSTNEKLFF
TGTGCCTGGAGTCTCGCGGGGGGATCAACTAATGAAAAACTGTTTTTT
>TRBJ2-5|TRBD2|few|TRBV6-5
CASSFSRGGIKETQYF
TGTGCCAGCAGTTTCTCCCGCGGGGGAATCAAAGAGACCCAGTACTTC
>TRBJ2-1|.|few|TRBV19
CASKRVSSSYNEQFF
TGTGCCAGTAAGCGGGTATCAAGCTCCTACAATGAGCAGTTCTTC
>TRBJ1-1|TRBD1|.|TRBV19
CASSATGGGTEAFF
TGTGCCAGTAGTGCCACAGGGGGGGGGACTGAAGCTTTCTTT
>TRBJ2-7|TRBD1|.|TRBV7-8
CASSLFFLPQGTGTYEQYF
TGTGCCAGCAGCTTATTCTTCCTTCCTCAGGGGACAGGGACCTACGAGCAGTACTTC